The clone carrying this TCR beta chain has just one count. This sample is part of a study of blood T cell repertoires in COVID-19. As for the study in general: From T cells, B-cell-depleted T cells, or PBMCs came the material, which was cDNA or gDNA.

Produced via immunoSEQ multiplex PCR; TCRdb's table is partial and in-frame only. The table lists 35,000 to 45,000 clones, more than 65% of them singletons. Sequencing used peripheral blood. The receptor's source is an elderly man with acute or convalescent COVID-19.

Here the CDR3 reads CASSYVQGSNQPQHF. The CDR3 DNA sequence: TGTGCCAGCAGTTATGTCCAGGGGAGCAATCAGCCCCAGCATTTT. The V and J genes are TRBV6-6 and TRBJ1-5; maybe TRBD1 (6 bases). Trimming took 3 bases from V and 1 from J, leaving 10 bases between them. This CDR3 contains 15 residues. Germline lookup yields CDR1 MNHNY and CDR2 SVGAGI (reference sequence).